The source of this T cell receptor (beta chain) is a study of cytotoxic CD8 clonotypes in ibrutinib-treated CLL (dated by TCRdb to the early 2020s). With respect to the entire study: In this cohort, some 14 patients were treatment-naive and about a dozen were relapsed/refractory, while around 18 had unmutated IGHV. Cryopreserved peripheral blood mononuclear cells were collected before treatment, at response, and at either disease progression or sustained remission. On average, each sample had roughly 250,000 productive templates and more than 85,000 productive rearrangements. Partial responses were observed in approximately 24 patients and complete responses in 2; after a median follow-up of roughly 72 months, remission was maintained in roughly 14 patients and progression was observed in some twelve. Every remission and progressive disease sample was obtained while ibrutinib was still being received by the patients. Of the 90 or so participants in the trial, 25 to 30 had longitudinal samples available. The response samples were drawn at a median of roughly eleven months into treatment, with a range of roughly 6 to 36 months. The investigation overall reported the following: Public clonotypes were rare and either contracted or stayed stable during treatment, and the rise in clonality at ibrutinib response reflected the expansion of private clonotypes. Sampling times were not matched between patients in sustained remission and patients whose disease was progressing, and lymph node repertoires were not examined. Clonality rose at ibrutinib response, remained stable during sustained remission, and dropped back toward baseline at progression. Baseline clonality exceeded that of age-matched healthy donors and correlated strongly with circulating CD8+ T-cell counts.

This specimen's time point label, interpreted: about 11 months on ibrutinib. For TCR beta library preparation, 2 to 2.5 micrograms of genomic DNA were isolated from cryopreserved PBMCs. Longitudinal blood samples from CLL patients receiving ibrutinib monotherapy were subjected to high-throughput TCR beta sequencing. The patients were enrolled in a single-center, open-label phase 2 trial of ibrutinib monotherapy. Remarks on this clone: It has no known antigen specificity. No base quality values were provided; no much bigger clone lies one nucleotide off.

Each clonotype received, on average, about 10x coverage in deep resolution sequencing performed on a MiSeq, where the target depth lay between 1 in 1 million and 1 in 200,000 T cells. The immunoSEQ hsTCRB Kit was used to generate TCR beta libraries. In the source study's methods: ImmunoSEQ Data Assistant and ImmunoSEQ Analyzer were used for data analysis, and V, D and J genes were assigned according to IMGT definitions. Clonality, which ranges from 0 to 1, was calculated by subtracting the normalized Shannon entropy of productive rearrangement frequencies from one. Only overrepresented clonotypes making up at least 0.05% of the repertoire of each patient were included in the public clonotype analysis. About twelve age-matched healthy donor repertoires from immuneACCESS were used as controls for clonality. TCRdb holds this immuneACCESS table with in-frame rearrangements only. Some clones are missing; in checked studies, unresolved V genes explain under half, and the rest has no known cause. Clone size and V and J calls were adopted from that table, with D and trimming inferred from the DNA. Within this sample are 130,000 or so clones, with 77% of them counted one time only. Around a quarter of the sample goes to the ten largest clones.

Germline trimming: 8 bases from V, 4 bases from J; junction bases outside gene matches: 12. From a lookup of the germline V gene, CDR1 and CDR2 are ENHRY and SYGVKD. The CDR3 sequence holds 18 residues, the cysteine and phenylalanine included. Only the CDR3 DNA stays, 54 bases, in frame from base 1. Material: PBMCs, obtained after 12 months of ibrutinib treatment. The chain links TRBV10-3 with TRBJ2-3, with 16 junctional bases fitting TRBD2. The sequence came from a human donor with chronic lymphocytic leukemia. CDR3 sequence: CAIHPGLAGGRIADTQYF. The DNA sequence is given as TGTGCCATCCACCCGGGACTAGCGGGAGGGAGGATCGCAGATACGCAGTATTTT.